Here is one T cell receptor beta chain with its context. The germline V gene has CDR1 LNHDA and CDR2 SQIVND (reference sequence). The CDR3 is 15 amino acids. Trimming removed 3 bases from V and 4 bases from J, with 13 bases in between. Produced via immunoSEQ multiplex PCR; TCRdb's table is partial and in-frame only. The table has around 110,000 clones, more than 65% seen once. This sample was taken from a study of T cell responses to AZD1222 COVID-19 vaccine. Source: peripheral blood, taken on day 0 of AZD1222 vaccination. The receptor's source is an adult in good health. J is TRBJ2-1 and V is TRBV19; no definite D call. CDR3 in DNA: TGTGCCAGTAGTATCGAGTATACTCTTTACAATGAGCAGTTCTTC. As protein: CASSIEYTLYNEQFF.